This TCR beta chain emerged from a study of T cell responses to AZD1222 COVID-19 vaccine. The study, taken as a whole, reports: Sampling that yielded the repertoires occurred only after the peak T cell response.

This clone was observed once. The target antigen is unknown. TCRdb's table, derived via immunoSEQ multiplex PCR, lists solely in-frame clones and lacks some. The sample lists 150,000 or so clones; 91% were seen once. The V gene lost 7 bases and the J gene lost 6 bases, with 13 bases spanning the gap. This CDR3 spans 13 amino acids. CDR1 and CDR2 from the germline V gene are SNHLY and FYNNEI. This chain joins TRBV2 and TRBJ1-5; D remains ambiguous. This clonotype was obtained from an adult in good health. The material was peripheral blood, obtained on day 0 of AZD1222 vaccination. The CDR3 sequence: CASKFRLGQPQHF. The DNA for the CDR3 is TGTGCCAGCAAGTTCAGGTTAGGTCAGCCCCAGCATTTT. The entire variable domain, with the rest obtained from reference TRBV2 and TRBJ1-5, is as follows: EPEVTQTPSHQVTQMGQEVILRCVPISNHLYFYWYRQILGQKVEFLVSFYNNEISEKSEIFDDQFSVERPDGSNFTLKIRSTKLEDSAMYFCASKFRLGQPQHFGDGTRLSIL.